These T cell receptor beta chains were read from a single sample in a study of blood T cell repertoires in COVID-19. The assay was immunoSEQ multiplex PCR, and TCRdb's table has in-frame clones only and misses some. The table has over 45,000 clones, roughly 87% seen once. Sequencing was performed on peripheral blood. The receptors originated from a man aged 80 or over in a cohort sampled during active COVID-19. Each CDR3 is given with its conserved first and last residue. D genes are given only for firm matches. A row's size may be missing; if present it is once, few, many or a size class.

.,TRBV11-2,.,TRBJ2-5,CASSPRAGQETQYF,TGTGCCAGCAGCCCCCGGGCAGGGCAAGAGACCCAGTACTTC
.,TRBV10-1,few,TRBJ1-6,CASSDSNSPLHF,TGCGCCAGCAGTGATAGTAATTCACCCCTCCACTTT
TRBD2,TRBV5-1,.,TRBJ2-3,CASSLDLGGSGGTDTQYF,TGCGCCAGCAGCTTGGATCTCGGCGGGAGCGGGGGGACAGATACGCAGTATTTT
TRBD1,TRBV7-6,.,TRBJ2-1,CASRDTGTGNRFMSYNEQFF,TGTGCCAGCAGGGATACCGGGACAGGGAATAGGTTTATGTCCTACAATGAGCAGTTCTTC
TRBD2,TRBV3-1/TRBV3-2,.,TRBJ2-3,CASSPTSGGARDTQYF,TGTGCCAGCAGCCCGACTAGCGGGGGGGCAAGAGATACGCAGTATTTT
TRBD2,TRBV5-3,.,TRBJ2-3,CARSLDGGRSTDTQYF,TGTGCCAGAAGCTTGGATGGCGGGAGGAGCACAGATACGCAGTATTTT
.,TRBV5-1,.,TRBJ2-5,CASSPSGKQETQYF,TGCGCCAGCAGCCCATCGGGAAAGCAAGAGACCCAGTACTTC
.,TRBV7-6,.,TRBJ2-6,CASSSVTGANVLTF,TGTGCCAGCAGCTCAGTGACTGGGGCCAACGTCCTGACTTTC
TRBD1,TRBV10-3,.,TRBJ2-2,CASRDRGPGELFF,TGTGCCAGCCGGGACAGAGGACCCGGGGAGCTGTTTTTT
TRBD1,TRBV10-1,.,TRBJ2-1,CASSEAQGLEQFF,TGCGCCAGCAGTGAGGCACAGGGGCTTGAGCAGTTCTTC
.,TRBV27,.,TRBJ2-3,CASSFKEEGTDTQYF,TGTGCCAGCAGTTTTAAGGAGGAGGGCACAGATACGCAGTATTTT
TRBD1,TRBV7-7,.,TRBJ1-3,CASSLGQGAGNTIYF,TGTGCTAGCAGCTTGGGACAGGGCGCTGGAAACACCATATATTTT
.,TRBV5-1,.,TRBJ2-5,CASSLAPNREETQYF,TGCGCCAGCAGCTTGGCCCCGAACAGGGAAGAGACCCAGTACTTC
.,TRBV12-3/TRBV12-4,.,TRBJ1-2,CAIGRGTNYGYTF,TGTGCCATCGGGAGGGGGACAAACTATGGCTACACCTTC
TRBD1,TRBV5-8,.,TRBJ2-7,CASATGGYEQYF,TGTGCCAGCGCTACAGGGGGCTACGAGCAGTACTTC
TRBD2,TRBV5-4,medium-sized,TRBJ2-7,CASSSGTSGGAGEQYF,TGTGCCAGCAGCTCCGGGACTAGCGGGGGGGCCGGGGAGCAGTACTTC
.,TRBV27,.,TRBJ1-1,CASSFGGITEAFF,TGTGCCAGCAGTTTTGGGGGGATCACTGAAGCTTTCTTT
TRBD1,TRBV3-1/TRBV3-2,.,TRBJ1-6,CASSQTGRDSPLHF,TGTGCCAGCAGCCAGACAGGGCGGGATTCACCCCTCCACTTT
.,TRBV4-1,.,TRBJ1-2,CASRQTGGYGYTF,TGCGCCAGCAGGCAGACTGGAGGGTATGGCTACACCTTC
.,TRBV30,.,TRBJ1-1,CAWSVRGLGTEAFF,TGTGCCTGGAGTGTAAGGGGGTTGGGCACTGAAGCTTTCTTT
.,TRBV11-1,few,TRBJ1-3,CASRRISGNTIYF,TGTGCCAGCAGGAGGATCTCTGGAAACACCATATATTTT
.,TRBV30,.,TRBJ1-1,CAAALAPTQGAFF,TGTGCCGCGGCTTTGGCACCTACTCAGGGAGCTTTCTTT
.,TRBV15,.,TRBJ2-1,CATSPRRGAMGNEQFF,TGTGCCACCAGCCCGCGTCGGGGGGCAATGGGCAATGAGCAGTTCTTC
.,TRBV6-5,.,TRBJ1-2,CASNRRGEERSGYTF,TGTGCCAGCAATAGGAGGGGAGAAGAACGAAGTGGCTACACCTTC
TRBD1,TRBV23-1,.,TRBJ2-5,CASSQTGVRQETQYF,TGCGCCAGCAGTCAGACAGGGGTCCGCCAAGAGACCCAGTACTTC
TRBD1,TRBV3-1/TRBV3-2,.,TRBJ1-1,CASSQAGQGRTEAFF,TGTGCCAGCAGCCAAGCGGGACAGGGGAGGACTGAAGCTTTCTTT
.,TRBV7-2,.,TRBJ2-1,CASSADGSSSYNEQFF,TGTGCCAGCAGCGCAGATGGGAGCAGCTCCTACAATGAGCAGTTCTTC
.,TRBV18,.,TRBJ2-1,CASSPLPDSYNEQFF,TGTGCCAGCTCACCCCTCCCGGACAGCTATAATGAGCAGTTCTTC
TRBD1,TRBV19,.,TRBJ1-2,CASNPQGVYGYTF,TGTGCCAGTAATCCACAGGGGGTCTATGGCTACACCTTC
TRBD1,TRBV9,.,TRBJ1-2,CASSRDRGYGYTF,TGTGCCAGCAGCCGGGACAGGGGCTATGGCTACACCTTC
TRBD1,TRBV10-1,once,TRBJ2-3,CASSESRGTGADTQYF,TGCGCCAGCAGTGAGTCGAGAGGGACAGGGGCAGATACGCAGTATTTT
.,TRBV18,.,TRBJ1-4,CASSRDSNEKLFF,TGTGCCAGCTCACGAGACAGTAATGAAAAACTGTTTTTT
.,TRBV19,.,TRBJ1-1,CASRDSYTEAFF,TGTGCCAGTCGGGACTCATACACTGAAGCTTTCTTT
TRBD1,TRBV6-6,.,TRBJ1-2,CASSYGGGDGYTF,TGTGCCAGCAGTTACGGAGGGGGCGATGGCTACACCTTC
.,TRBV2,.,TRBJ2-3,CASRALGQRSTDTQYF,TGTGCCAGCAGGGCACTAGGACAGCGAAGCACAGATACGCAGTATTTT
.,TRBV7-8,.,TRBJ2-2,CASSFAANTGELFF,TGTGCCAGCAGCTTCGCAGCGAACACCGGGGAGCTGTTTTTT
.,TRBV10-3,.,TRBJ1-1,CAISEGLQNTEAFF,TGTGCCATCAGCGAGGGGCTCCAGAACACTGAAGCTTTCTTT
.,TRBV6-6,.,TRBJ2-3,CASSYPGQSDTQYF,TGTGCCAGCAGTTACCCCGGACAGTCAGATACGCAGTATTTT
.,TRBV5-1,.,TRBJ2-1,CASSLFEYNEQFF,TGCGCCAGCAGCTTGTTTGAGTATAATGAGCAGTTCTTC
.,TRBV7-9,.,TRBJ1-1,CASSSGERNTEAFF,TGTGCCAGCAGCTCAGGCGAGAGGAACACTGAAGCTTTCTTT
TRBD2,TRBV11-2,.,TRBJ2-3,CASSLPTSGDTQYF,TGTGCCAGCAGCTTGCCCACTAGCGGAGATACGCAGTATTTT
TRBD2,TRBV5-1,.,TRBJ2-1,CASSLAWGRDEQFF,TGCGCCAGCAGCTTGGCCTGGGGGAGGGATGAGCAGTTCTTC
.,TRBV9,.,TRBJ1-2,CASSPEVTRGGYTF,TGTGCCAGCAGCCCCGAGGTGACCAGGGGAGGCTACACCTTC
.,TRBV5-6,.,TRBJ1-1,CASSLAFVAGNTEAFF,TGTGCCAGCAGCTTGGCCTTCGTGGCGGGGAACACTGAAGCTTTCTTT
.,TRBV23-1,.,TRBJ1-1,CASSTTSTEAFF,TGCGCCAGCAGCACAACGTCTACTGAAGCTTTCTTT
.,TRBV19,few,TRBJ2-3,CASSGGQGTDTQYF,TGTGCCAGTAGCGGGGGGCAGGGCACAGATACGCAGTATTTT
.,TRBV10-3,.,TRBJ2-3,CAISAGIPDTQYF,TGTGCCATCAGTGCGGGGATCCCAGATACGCAGTATTTT
TRBD1,TRBV27,.,TRBJ2-6,CASRPGQGVSWANVLTF,TGTGCCAGCAGGCCGGGACAGGGGGTTTCTTGGGCCAACGTCCTGACTTTC
TRBD2,TRBV10-1,few,TRBJ2-1,CASSDLGLAGDNEQFF,TGCGCCAGCAGTGACCTCGGACTAGCGGGAGACAATGAGCAGTTCTTC